The 13 T cell receptor beta chains reported below all come from one sample, sequenced in a study of control samples from healthy donors and cancer patients. The table came from immunoSEQ multiplex PCR; TCRdb's copy has only in-frame clones and leaves some out. The repertoire holds 78,000 or so clones, with more than 75% as singletons. The sequencing sample was made of blood. The receptors stem from a woman aged 50 to 65 in good health.

The chain uses TRBV15 and TRBJ1-5; D unresolved. V was cut by 1 base and J by 0 bases, with 7 bases left in between. The CDR3 sequence is 15 residues long. The germline V gene encodes CDR1 LNHNV and CDR2 YYDKDF (reference sequence). CDR3: CATSRVRYSNQPQHF. The CDR3 region has the DNA TGTGCCACCAGCAGAGTGCGGTATAGCAATCAGCCCCAGCATTTT.

The chain joins TRBV2 to TRBJ2-2; D tentatively reads TRBD1 or TRBD2 (5 bases each). CDR1 is SNHLY, CDR2 FYNNEI, per germline. V was shortened by 1 base and J by 6 bases, with 9 bases between the two germline ends. The CDR3 length is 14 residues. CDR3 amino acids: CASSEGGMAGELFF. The CDR3 coding sequence is TGTGCCAGCAGTGAAGGGGGGATGGCCGGGGAGCTGTTTTTT.

V usage is TRBV7-8 and J usage is TRBJ2-1; 7 bases match TRBD1. The V gene's germline CDR1 is SGHVS and CDR2 FQNEAQ. V was clipped by 5 bases and J by 0 bases; unmatched bases: 16. CDR3 size: 19 residues. CDR3 DNA: TGTGCCAGCAGCGCAAGGACAGGATTCTCCTCGTACTCCTACAATGAGCAGTTCTTC. Its protein product is CASSARTGFSSYSYNEQFF. The variable domain in full, with the rest retrieved from reference TRBV7-8 and TRBJ2-1, is GAGVSQSPRYKVAKRGQDVALRCDPISGHVSLFWYQQALGQGPEFLTYFQNEAQLDKSGLPSDRFFAERPEGSVSTLKIQRTQQEDSAVYLCASSARTGFSSYSYNEQFFGPGTRLTVL.

The chain has TRBV7-8 and TRBJ2-2; 14 nucleotides align to TRBD2. The V and J ends lost 2 bases and 5 bases, in that order; junction bases with no gene match: 7. CDR1 is SGHVS and CDR2 is FQNEAQ in the germline V gene. CDR3 length: 18 amino acids. CDR3 amino acids: CASSLFVGLAGATGELFF. The CDR3 region has the DNA TGTGCCAGCAGCTTATTCGTGGGACTAGCGGGAGCAACCGGGGAGCTGTTTTTT.

This chain links TRBV2 with TRBJ2-7; D uncertain. V gave up 6 bases and J gave up 6 bases, with 6 bases separating them. Germline assignment: CDR1 SNHLY and CDR2 FYNNEI. The CDR3 is made up of 10 amino acids. CDR3 nucleotides: TGTGCCAGCAGGGCGGTCGAGCAGTACTTC. Protein product: CASRAVEQYF.

This clone was observed a single time. This chain links TRBV28 with TRBJ1-5; D uncertain. Trimming removed 6 bases from V and 2 bases from J, with 14 bases in between. Germline V gene sequence: CDR1 MDHEN, CDR2 SYDVKM. The CDR3 spans 15 residues. CDR3 in DNA: TGTGCCAGCAGCCAGCGGGGAAGGCGCAATCAGCCCCAGCATTTT. Protein sequence: CASSQRGRRNQPQHF.

This clone was counted a few times. V usage is TRBV7-8 and J usage is TRBJ2-1; TRBD2 might be the D (6 bases). The germline V and J ends were trimmed by 8 bases and 1 base, with 12 bases remaining between them. The CDR3 totals 14 residues. Germline-derived CDR1 and CDR2 are SGHVS and FQNEAQ. The chain's CDR3 is CASAGIASYNEQFF. The CDR3 DNA reads as TGTGCCAGCGCGGGAATAGCTTCCTACAATGAGCAGTTCTTC.

This chain links TRBV11-2 with TRBJ1-2, with no clear D. The V gene's germline CDR1 is SGHAT and CDR2 FQNNGV. V lost 2 bases to trimming and J lost 3 bases, with 13 bases between them. This CDR3 has 15 amino acids. The CDR3 sequence: CASSLSGERYYGYTF. In DNA, the CDR3 is TGTGCCAGCAGCTTATCCGGGGAGAGATACTATGGCTACACCTTC.

The chain uses TRBV5-6 and TRBJ2-7; no reliable D call. V lost 1 base, J lost 4 bases, and 12 bases lay in between. The germline CDR1 and CDR2 sequences are SGHDT and YYEEEE. The CDR3 loop spans 14 amino acids. The CDR3 coding sequence is TGTGCCAGCAGCTTGCTGGAGTACGGGTACGAGCAGTACTTC. It translates to CASSLLEYGYEQYF.

This clone appeared a few times. The V gene is TRBV6-2 or TRBV6-3, the J gene TRBJ1-1; 8 bases fit TRBD1. The junction had 7 bases not matched to a gene; V was cut back by 5 bases and J by 8 bases. This CDR3 contains 13 residues. The V gene's germline CDR1 is MNHEY and CDR2 SVGEGT. The CDR3 sequence: CASSTNDRGEAFF. The CDR3 coding sequence is TGTGCCAGCAGTACTAATGACAGGGGCGAAGCTTTCTTT.

This chain joins TRBV11-2 and TRBJ2-7; possible D gene TRBD1, 6 bases. The germline gives CDR1 SGHAT, CDR2 FQNNGV. The V and J ends lost 4 bases and 2 bases respectively, with 12 bases between them. The CDR3 spans 14 residues. Here the CDR3 DNA reads TGTGCCAGCAGCTCTCAAGGACAGACCTACGAGCAGTACTTC. This sequence encodes CASSSQGQTYEQYF. Full variable domain (missing parts from reference TRBV11-2 and TRBJ2-7): EAGVAQSPRYKIIEKRQSVAFWCNPISGHATLYWYQQILGQGPKLLIQFQNNGVVDDSQLPKDRFSAERLKGVDSTLKIQPAKLEDSAVYLCASSSQGQTYEQYFGPGTRLTVT.

The J gene is TRBJ1-5, the V gene TRBV2; D not certain. The CDR3 is 14 amino acids. V lost 7 bases and J lost 7, with 17 bases in between. Germline lookup yields CDR1 SNHLY and CDR2 FYNNEI. As DNA, the CDR3 is TGTGCCAGCACTTTAGTGAATGACAACCAGCCCCAGCATTTT. This codes for CASTLVNDNQPQHF.

The chain recombines TRBV7-6 with TRBJ1-4, with 8 bases lining up with TRBD1. The germline gives CDR1 SGHVS, CDR2 FNYEAQ. This CDR3 has 15 residues. V gave up 4 bases and J gave up 2 bases; unmatched junction bases: 3. The CDR3 loop reads CASSSRQGTNEKLFF. CDR3 coding DNA: TGTGCCAGCAGCTCCAGACAGGGGACTAATGAAAAACTGTTTTTT. The full variable domain, with the rest looked up from reference TRBV7-6 and TRBJ1-4, is GAGVSQSPRYKVTKRGQDVALRCDPISGHVSLYWYRQALGQGPEFLTYFNYEAQQDKSGLPNDRFSAERPEGSISTLTIQRTEQRDSAMYRCASSSRQGTNEKLFFGSGTQLSVL.